Listed here is a single T cell receptor beta chain. Sequencing was performed with immunoSEQ multiplex PCR; in TCRdb, only in-frame clones are kept and a portion is missing. The repertoire holds roughly 170,000 clones, with 91% as singletons. Germline values: CDR1 SGHRS, CDR2 YFSETQ. V was trimmed by 4 bases and J by 0 bases, leaving 9 bases between them. The CDR3 runs 14 residues. This entry comes from a study of control samples from healthy donors and cancer patients. The material sequenced was blood. The chain carries TRBV5-1 and TRBJ2-3; no clear D. The sequence came from a woman aged 40-49 years in good health. The CDR3 loop is CASSLTDSTDTQYF. For the CDR3, the DNA is TGCGCCAGCAGCCTCACGGACAGCACAGATACGCAGTATTTT.